Listed here are 10 T cell receptor beta chains from one sample, sequenced in a study of blood T cell repertoires in COVID-19. Data came from immunoSEQ multiplex PCR; TCRdb stores just in-frame clones and leaves some out. The table lists 380,000 or so clones, 70% to 90% of them singletons. Sequenced: peripheral blood. The receptors were sampled from a man in his forties with acute or convalescent COVID-19.

V usage is TRBV19 and J usage is TRBJ2-2, with D possibly being TRBD2 (6 bases). This CDR3 is 15 amino acids long. Per germline, CDR1 LNHDA and CDR2 SQIVND (reference sequence). The V and J ends lost 6 bases and 4 bases respectively, with 15 bases between them. This CDR3 is CASRGGILGTGELFF. The CDR3 region has the DNA TGTGCCAGTAGGGGCGGGATATTGGGCACCGGGGAGCTGTTTTTT. The variable domain in full, completed from reference TRBV19 and TRBJ2-2, reads DGGITQSPKYLFRKEGQNVTLSCEQNLNHDAMYWYRQDPGQGLRLIYYSQIVNDFQKGDIAEGYSVSREKKESFPLTVTSAQKNPTAFYLCASRGGILGTGELFFGEGSRLTVL.

This chain joins TRBV19 and TRBJ2-1; 8 bases fit TRBD1. The V gene end was trimmed by 5 bases and the J gene end by 1 base; junction bases not matched to a gene: 4. CDR3 length: 15 amino acids. CDR1 is LNHDA and CDR2 is SQIVND in the germline V gene (reference sequence). CDR3 region: CASSPTGGSYNEQFF. The CDR3 DNA reads TGTGCCAGTAGTCCTACAGGGGGATCCTACAATGAGCAGTTCTTC. Supplemented by reference TRBV19 and TRBJ2-1, the full variable domain reads DGGITQSPKYLFRKEGQNVTLSCEQNLNHDAMYWYRQDPGQGLRLIYYSQIVNDFQKGDIAEGYSVSREKKESFPLTVTSAQKNPTAFYLCASSPTGGSYNEQFFGPGTRLTVL.

As regards this clone: One end of the junction fails to match germline, which may point to a read error. V gene TRBV7-9 combines with J gene TRBJ2-7; tentative D call: TRBD1 (6 bases). This CDR3 comprises 15 residues. Germline-derived CDR1 and CDR2 are SEHNR and FQNEAQ (reference sequence). CDR3 region: CASSLALTGFYEQYF. The CDR3 DNA sequence: TGTGCCAGCAGCCTAGCCCTGACAGGATTCTACGAGCAGTACTTC.

J is TRBJ1-5 and V is TRBV6-5; D is perhaps TRBD1 (6 bases). This CDR3 is built from 13 residues. Germline-derived CDR1 and CDR2 are MNHEY and SVGAGI. V was trimmed by 2 bases and J by 9 bases, leaving 11 bases between them. The CDR3 DNA follows: TGTGCCAGCAGTTACGGCAGGGGAAGGCCCCAGCATTTT. Encoded protein: CASSYGRGRPQHF.

The J gene is TRBJ2-3, the V gene TRBV6-6; 14 positions match TRBD2. The V gene end was trimmed by 5 bases and the J gene end by 3 bases; junction bases not matched to a gene: 4. Germline V lookup: CDR1 MNHNY, CDR2 SVGAGI (reference sequence). The CDR3 is made up of 16 amino acids. The CDR3: CASSRGTSGGTDTQYF. In DNA form, the CDR3 reads TGTGCCAGCAGTAGGGGGACTAGCGGGGGTACAGATACGCAGTATTTT.

The gene calls are TRBV29-1 and TRBJ1-1; D uncertain. Trimming removed 1 base from V and 1 base from J, with 7 bases in between. Germline values: CDR1 SQVTM, CDR2 ANQGSEA. This CDR3 spans 13 amino acids. CDR3 residues: CSVEAFGNTEAFF. CDR3 nucleotides: TGCAGCGTTGAAGCTTTCGGGAACACTGAAGCTTTCTTT.

V is TRBV27 and J is TRBJ2-1, with TRBD1 as a possible D gene (6 bases). Between the trimmed V and J ends, which lost 10 bases and 4 bases, there was a span of 32 bases. CDR3 length equals 19 residues. Germline V gives CDR1 MNHEY, CDR2 SMNVEV (reference sequence). The DNA of the CDR3 is TGTGCCATCTTTCCCAGGGGACACGGAGATTGGGCCATATACAATGAGCAGTTCTTC. Its translation: CAIFPRGHGDWAIYNEQFF.

This clone was seen once. The same CDR3 can be traced to other DNA sequences in this sample. The chain couples TRBV12-3 or TRBV12-4 to TRBJ1-2; no definite D call. Trimming removed 4 bases from V and 4 bases from J, with 4 bases in between. The CDR3 has 11 residues. The CDR3 sequence is CASSSGYGYTF. The CDR3 bases are TGTGCCAGCAGTTCAGGCTATGGCTACACCTTC.

The rearrangement links TRBV5-4 to TRBJ1-2; TRBD1 aligns across 7 bases. This CDR3 has 14 amino acids. The germline V gene encodes CDR1 SGHNT and CDR2 YYREEE (reference sequence). Trimming took 6 bases from V and 4 from J; bases not matched to a gene: 9. The CDR3 DNA sequence: TGTGCCAGCACCCTTCCGAGGACAGGCTATGGCTACACCTTC. This sequence encodes CASTLPRTGYGYTF.

V and J are TRBV18 and TRBJ2-7, with a weak D call TRBD2 (6 bases). Trimming pared 5 bases from V and 6 bases from J, leaving 8 bases between. This CDR3 spans 11 amino acids. CDR1 is KGHSH and CDR2 is LQKENI in the germline V gene. CDR3 bases: TGTGCCAGCTCAACCGGGGGCGAGCAGTACTTC. This encodes CASSTGGEQYF.